This TCR beta chain was identified during a study of breast tumors, draining lymph nodes, adjacent tissues. TCRdb ran MiXCR on the multiplex PCR reads and lists one entry per CDR3 protein. This table holds approximately 140,000 distinct CDR3 sequences, around a third found once. The CDR3 is made up of 15 amino acids. Per germline, CDR1 SGHTA and CDR2 FQGNSA. The V segment lost 4 bases and the J segment 4 bases; nucleotides outside the gene matches: 9. This clonotype was observed a single time. The antigen remains unidentified. Study-wide points: Tumor TCR diversity was below lymph nodes but above nontumor tissue.

Breast cancer patients provided tissue from their axillary draining lymph nodes. The TCR sequence derives from a female donor with breast cancer. Some clones in this sample may be carry-over from other donors' samples. Material: axillary lymph node tissue. V gene TRBV7-2 combines with J gene TRBJ2-5; TRBD2 aligns across 7 bases. CDR3 bases: TGTGCCAGCAGCTCCTGGACGGGGGGTGGAGAGACCCAGTACTTC. It is translated as CASSSWTGGGETQYF.